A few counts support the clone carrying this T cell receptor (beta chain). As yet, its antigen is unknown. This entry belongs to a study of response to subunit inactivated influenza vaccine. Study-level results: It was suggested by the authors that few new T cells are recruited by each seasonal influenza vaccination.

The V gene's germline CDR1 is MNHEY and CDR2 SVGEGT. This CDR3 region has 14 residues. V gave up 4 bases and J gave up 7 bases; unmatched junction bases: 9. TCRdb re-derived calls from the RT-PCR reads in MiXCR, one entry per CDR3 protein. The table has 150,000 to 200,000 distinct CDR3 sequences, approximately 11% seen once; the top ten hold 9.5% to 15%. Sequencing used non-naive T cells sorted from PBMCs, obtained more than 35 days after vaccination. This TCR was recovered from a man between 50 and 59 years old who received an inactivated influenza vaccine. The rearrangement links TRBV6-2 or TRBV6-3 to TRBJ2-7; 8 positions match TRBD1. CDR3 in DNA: TGTGCCAGCAGTTGGACGGACAGGGAGTGGGAGCAGTACTTC. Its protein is CASSWTDREWEQYF.